One and the same sample provided the 14 T cell receptor beta chains below, sequenced in a study of cytomegalovirus exposure and HLA in healthy donors. The PCR was carried out with 60 Vbeta primers and 13 Jbeta primers. The protocol was immunoSEQ multiplex PCR, while the TCRdb copy is restricted to in-frame clones and leaves out a portion. This sample's table reports roughly 62,000 clones. The sequenced sample was PBMCs. All receptors come from a male donor in good health and CMV-seronegative.

V usage is TRBV7-9 and J usage is TRBJ2-3; possibly TRBD1 for D (6 bases). The germline gives CDR1 SEHNR, CDR2 FQNEAQ (reference sequence). The V end was cut by 1 base, the J end by 4 bases, with 12 bases between. This CDR3 comprises 15 residues. The CDR3 DNA reads TGTGCCAGCAGCTTAGAACAGGGAGCGGCAGATACGCAGTATTTT. It yields the protein CASSLEQGAADTQYF.

This chain links TRBV29-1 with TRBJ2-1; TRBD1 matches at 8 bases. This CDR3 contains 17 residues. J lost 1 base, V lost 6 bases, and 14 bases had no gene match. Germline values: CDR1 SQVTM, CDR2 ANQGSEA. CDR3 sequence: CSVVGRGQERSYNEQFF. DNA of the CDR3: TGCAGCGTGGTAGGCAGGGGGCAAGAACGGTCCTACAATGAGCAGTTCTTC.

The chain carries TRBV2 and TRBJ2-2; D ambiguous. The CDR3 spans 11 residues. The ends were cut back, 9 bases at V and 6 bases at J, with 8 bases in the middle. Germline V CDR1 and CDR2: SNHLY, FYNNEI. The CDR3 sequence is CARSLAGELFF. The CDR3 region has the DNA TGTGCCAGAAGTCTTGCCGGGGAGCTGTTTTTT.

V usage is TRBV28 and J usage is TRBJ1-2, with D perhaps matching TRBD1 (6 bases). The length of the CDR3 is 14 residues. With 8 bases removed from V and 6 bases from J, the gap between germline ends came to 19 bases. CDR1 and CDR2 (germline): MDHEN, SYDVKM. The CDR3 reads CASGRGGRGDGYTF. The CDR3, as DNA: TGTGCCAGCGGAAGGGGGGGGCGCGGAGATGGCTACACCTTC.

V is TRBV6-6 and J is TRBJ1-5, with D possibly TRBD1 on 5 matching bases. Germline lookup yields CDR1 MNHNY and CDR2 SVGAGI (reference sequence). The CDR3 is 15 residues long. V lost 0 bases and J 3 bases, leaving 9 bases between the germline ends. CDR3 region: CASSYSGQYNQPQHF. The CDR3 bases are TGTGCCAGCAGTTACTCGGGGCAGTACAATCAGCCCCAGCATTTT.

This rearrangement joins TRBV4-2 to TRBJ1-2; 7 positions match TRBD1. Losses at the gene ends were 0 bases for V and 8 bases for J; bases not matched to a gene: 9. This CDR3 region has 15 residues. Germline assignment: CDR1 LGHNA and CDR2 YNFKEQ. The chain's CDR3 is CASSQDRTLRGGYTF. DNA of the CDR3: TGTGCCAGCAGCCAAGACAGGACGCTCAGGGGGGGCTACACCTTC.

This chain links TRBV7-3 with TRBJ2-6, with TRBD2 identical over 7 bases. V lost 1 base and J lost 0; bases outside the gene matches: 6. Germline CDR1 is SGHTA and CDR2 is FQGTGA. This CDR3 region has 18 residues. This CDR3 is CASSLRGGRASGANVLTF. In nucleotides, the CDR3 is TGTGCCAGCAGCTTAAGGGGAGGGAGGGCCTCTGGGGCCAACGTCCTGACTTTC.

The genes are TRBV19 and TRBJ1-4; D unclear. Germline V lookup: CDR1 LNHDA, CDR2 SQIVND (reference sequence). The CDR3 runs 12 residues. V was clipped by 5 bases and J by 7 bases, with 8 bases between them. CDR3 region: CASSGEGEKLFF. The CDR3 nucleotides are TGTGCCAGTAGTGGGGAGGGTGAAAAACTGTTTTTT.

V and J are TRBV11-2 and TRBJ2-7; possibly TRBD1 for D (5 bases). The CDR3 has 14 residues. Germline CDR1 and CDR2: SGHAT and FQNNGV. V shed 1 base and J shed 2 bases, with 9 bases lying between them. The CDR3 nucleotides are TGTGCCAGCAGCTTAGGTAGCAGGGCCTACGAGCAGTACTTC. Amino acid sequence: CASSLGSRAYEQYF.

This chain joins TRBV6-1 and TRBJ2-6; D remains ambiguous. Germline loops: CDR1 MNHNS, CDR2 SASEGT. The germline V and J ends were trimmed by 4 bases and 2 bases, with 15 bases remaining between them. This CDR3 region has 17 residues. The CDR3 sequence: CASSALVGATGANVLTF. Written as DNA, the CDR3 is TGTGCCAGCAGTGCCCTGGTGGGCGCAACTGGGGCCAACGTCCTGACTTTC.

V usage is TRBV28 and J usage is TRBJ1-1; D not resolved. V lost 2 bases to trimming and J lost 4 bases, with 8 bases between them. Germline loops: CDR1 MDHEN, CDR2 SYDVKM. CDR3 length: 13 residues. The CDR3, as DNA: TGTGCCAGCAGTTTAGGCAGACTCACTGAAGCTTTCTTT. Amino acid sequence: CASSLGRLTEAFF.

The chain links TRBV7-2 to TRBJ2-1; a weak D match, TRBD1 (7 bases). This CDR3 is built from 15 residues. V dropped 5 bases and J dropped 5 bases, with 16 bases sitting between them. CDR1 and CDR2 (germline): SGHTA, FQGNSA. CDR3 bases: TGTGCCAGCAGCCCAGGGGGGACCAACGACAATGAGCAGTTCTTC. This gives the protein CASSPGGTNDNEQFF. The full variable domain, its missing parts supplied by reference TRBV7-2 and TRBJ2-1, is GAGVSQSPSNKVTEKGKDVELRCDPISGHTALYWYRQSLGQGLEFLIYFQGNSAPDKSGLPSDRFSAERTGGSVSTLTIQRTQQEDSAVYLCASSPGGTNDNEQFFGPGTRLTVL.

The genes are TRBV2 and TRBJ1-1; maybe TRBD1 (6 bases). This CDR3 spans 13 amino acids. The V end was cut by 7 bases, the J end by 0 bases, with 9 bases between. CDR1 and CDR2 from the germline V gene are SNHLY and FYNNEI. CDR3 sequence reads: CASMDSMNTEAFF. The CDR3 DNA reads TGTGCCAGCATGGACAGCATGAACACTGAAGCTTTCTTT. The complete variable domain, with remaining parts taken from reference TRBV2 and TRBJ1-1, reads EPEVTQTPSHQVTQMGQEVILRCVPISNHLYFYWYRQILGQKVEFLVSFYNNEISEKSEIFDDQFSVERPDGSNFTLKIRSTKLEDSAMYFCASMDSMNTEAFFGQGTRLTVV.

The genes are TRBV7-9 and TRBJ1-3; possible D gene TRBD1, 6 bases. The CDR3 is 15 residues long. Germline V CDR1 and CDR2: SEHNR, FQNEAQ (reference sequence). V was shortened by 4 bases and J by 7 bases, with 17 bases between the two germline ends. The chain's CDR3 is CASSSTGTPGNTIYF. The CDR3 DNA follows: TGTGCCAGCAGCTCGACCGGGACACCCGGGAACACCATATATTTT.